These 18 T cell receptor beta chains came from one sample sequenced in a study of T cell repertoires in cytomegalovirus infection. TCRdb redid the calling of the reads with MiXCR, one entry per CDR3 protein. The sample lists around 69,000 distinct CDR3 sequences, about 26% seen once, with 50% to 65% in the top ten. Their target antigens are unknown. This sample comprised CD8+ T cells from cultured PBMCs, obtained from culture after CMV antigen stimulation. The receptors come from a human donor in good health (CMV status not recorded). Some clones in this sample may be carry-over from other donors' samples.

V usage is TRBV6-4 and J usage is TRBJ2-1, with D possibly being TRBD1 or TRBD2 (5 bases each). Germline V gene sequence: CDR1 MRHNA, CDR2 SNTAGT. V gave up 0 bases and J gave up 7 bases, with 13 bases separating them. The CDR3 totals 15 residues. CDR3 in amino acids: CASSDSERGVNEQFF. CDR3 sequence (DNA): TGTGCCAGCAGTGACTCGGAAAGGGGAGTGAATGAGCAGTTCTTC.

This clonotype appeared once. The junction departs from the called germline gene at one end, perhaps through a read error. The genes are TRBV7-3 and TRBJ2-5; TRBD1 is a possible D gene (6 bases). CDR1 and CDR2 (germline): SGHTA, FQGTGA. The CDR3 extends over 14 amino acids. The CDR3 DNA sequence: TGTGCCAGCAGCCCTCAGGGGTTCCAAGAGACCCAGTGCTTC. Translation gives CASSPQGFQETQCF.

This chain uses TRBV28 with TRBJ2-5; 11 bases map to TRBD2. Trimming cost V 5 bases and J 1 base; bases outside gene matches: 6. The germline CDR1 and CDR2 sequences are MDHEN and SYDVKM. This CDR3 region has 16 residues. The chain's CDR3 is CASSKRLAGLQETQYF. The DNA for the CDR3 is TGTGCCAGCAGTAAAAGACTAGCGGGGCTCCAAGAGACCCAGTACTTC.

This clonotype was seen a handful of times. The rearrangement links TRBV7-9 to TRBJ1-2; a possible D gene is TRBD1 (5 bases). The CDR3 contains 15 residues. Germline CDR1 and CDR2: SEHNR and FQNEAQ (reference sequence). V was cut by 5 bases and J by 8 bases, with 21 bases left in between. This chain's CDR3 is CASSPWEGSSGGYTF. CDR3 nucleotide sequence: TGTGCCAGCAGCCCCTGGGAGGGGAGTTCCGGGGGCTACACCTTC.

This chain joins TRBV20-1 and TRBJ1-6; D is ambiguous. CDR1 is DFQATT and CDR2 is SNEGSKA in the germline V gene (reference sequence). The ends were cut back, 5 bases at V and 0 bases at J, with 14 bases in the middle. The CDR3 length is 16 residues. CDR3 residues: CSAPLEESSYNSPLHF. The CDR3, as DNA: TGCAGTGCTCCCTTAGAAGAGAGCTCCTATAATTCACCCCTCCACTTT.

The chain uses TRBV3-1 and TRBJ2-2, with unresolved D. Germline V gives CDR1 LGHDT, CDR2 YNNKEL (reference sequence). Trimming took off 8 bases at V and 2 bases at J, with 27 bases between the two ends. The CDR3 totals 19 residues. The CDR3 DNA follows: TGTGCCAGCGCCTCAAGGTGGGGAAAAGTACCGAAAAACACCGGGGAGCTGTTTTTT. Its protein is CASASRWGKVPKNTGELFF.

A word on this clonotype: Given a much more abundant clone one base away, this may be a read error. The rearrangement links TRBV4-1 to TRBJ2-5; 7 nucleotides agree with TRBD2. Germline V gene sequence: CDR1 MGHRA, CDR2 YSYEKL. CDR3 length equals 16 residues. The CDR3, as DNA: TGCGCCAGCAACCAAGATTGGGAGGGGACCCAAGAGACCCAGTACTTC. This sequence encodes CASNQDWEGTQETQYF.

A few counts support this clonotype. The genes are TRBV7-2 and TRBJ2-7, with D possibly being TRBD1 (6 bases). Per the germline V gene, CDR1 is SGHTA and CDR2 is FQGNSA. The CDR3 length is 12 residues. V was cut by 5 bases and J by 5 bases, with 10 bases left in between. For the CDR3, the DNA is TGTGCCAGCAGCCGAAACAGGGACGAGCAGTACTTC. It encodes CASSRNRDEQYF. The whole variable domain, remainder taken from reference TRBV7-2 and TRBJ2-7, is GAGVSQSPSNKVTEKGKDVELRCDPISGHTALYWYRQSLGQGLEFLIYFQGNSAPDKSGLPSDRFSAERTGGSVSTLTIQRTQQEDSAVYLCASSRNRDEQYFGPGTRLTVT.

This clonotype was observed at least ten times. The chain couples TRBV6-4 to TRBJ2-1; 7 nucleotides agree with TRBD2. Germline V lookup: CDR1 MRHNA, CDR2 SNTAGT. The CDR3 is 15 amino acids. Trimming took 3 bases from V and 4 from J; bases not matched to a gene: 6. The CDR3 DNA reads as TGTGCCAGCAGTGATTTCGCGGGGGAGTACAATGAGCAGTTCTTC. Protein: CASSDFAGEYNEQFF.

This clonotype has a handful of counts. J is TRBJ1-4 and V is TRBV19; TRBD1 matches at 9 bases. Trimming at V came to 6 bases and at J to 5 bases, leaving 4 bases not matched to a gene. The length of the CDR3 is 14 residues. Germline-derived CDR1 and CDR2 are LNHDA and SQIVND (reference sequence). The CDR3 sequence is CASRDRGGNEKLFF. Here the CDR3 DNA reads TGTGCCAGTAGGGACAGGGGAGGGAATGAAAAACTGTTTTTT.

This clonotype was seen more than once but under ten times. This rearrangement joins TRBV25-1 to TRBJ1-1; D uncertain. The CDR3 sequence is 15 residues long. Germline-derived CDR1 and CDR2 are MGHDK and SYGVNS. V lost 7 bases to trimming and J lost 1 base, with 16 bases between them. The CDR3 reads CASNGPGGRNTEAFF. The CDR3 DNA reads TGTGCCAGCAATGGACCAGGTGGGAGGAACACTGAAGCTTTCTTT.

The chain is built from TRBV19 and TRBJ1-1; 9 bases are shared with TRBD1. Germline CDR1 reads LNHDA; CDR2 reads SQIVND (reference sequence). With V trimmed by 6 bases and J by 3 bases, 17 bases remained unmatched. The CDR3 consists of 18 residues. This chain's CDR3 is CASSPHNEWGTGYTEAFF. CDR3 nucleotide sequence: TGTGCCAGTAGCCCTCATAACGAATGGGGGACAGGGTACACTGAAGCTTTCTTT. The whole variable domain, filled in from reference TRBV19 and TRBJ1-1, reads DGGITQSPKYLFRKEGQNVTLSCEQNLNHDAMYWYRQDPGQGLRLIYYSQIVNDFQKGDIAEGYSVSREKKESFPLTVTSAQKNPTAFYLCASSPHNEWGTGYTEAFFGQGTRLTVV.

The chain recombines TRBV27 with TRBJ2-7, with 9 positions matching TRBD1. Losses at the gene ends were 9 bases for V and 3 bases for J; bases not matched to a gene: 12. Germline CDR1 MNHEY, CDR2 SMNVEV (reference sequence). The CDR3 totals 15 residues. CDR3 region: CASKAGGTGYYEQYF. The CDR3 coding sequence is TGTGCCAGTAAGGCCGGGGGGACAGGGTACTACGAGCAGTACTTC.

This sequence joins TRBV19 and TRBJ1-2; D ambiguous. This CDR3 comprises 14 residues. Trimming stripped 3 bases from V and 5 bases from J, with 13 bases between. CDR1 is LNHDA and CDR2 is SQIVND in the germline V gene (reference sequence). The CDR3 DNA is TGTGCCAGTAGTATCTTCGGGGAAGGGTATGGCTACACCTTC. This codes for CASSIFGEGYGYTF.

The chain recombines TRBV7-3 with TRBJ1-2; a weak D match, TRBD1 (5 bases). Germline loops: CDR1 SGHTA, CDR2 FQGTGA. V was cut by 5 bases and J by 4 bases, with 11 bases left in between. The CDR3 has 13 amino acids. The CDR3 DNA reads TGTGCCAGCAGCCAGGGAGAAGCCTATGGCTACACCTTC. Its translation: CASSQGEAYGYTF.

The CDR3 DNA reads as TGTGCCAGCAGTCCCACCTCCCAGCGGGAGGGTTACGAGCAGTACTTC. It is translated as CASSPTSQREGYEQYF. V is TRBV6-2 or TRBV6-3 and J is TRBJ2-7; 10 nucleotides align to TRBD2. Germline V lookup: CDR1 MNHEY, CDR2 SVGEGT. This CDR3 region has 16 residues. V lost 5 bases to trimming and J lost 4 bases; unmatched junction nucleotides: 11.

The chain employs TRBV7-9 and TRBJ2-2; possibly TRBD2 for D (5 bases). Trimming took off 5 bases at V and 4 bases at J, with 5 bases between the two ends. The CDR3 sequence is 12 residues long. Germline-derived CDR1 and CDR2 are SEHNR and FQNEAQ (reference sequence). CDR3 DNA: TGTGCCAGCAGCACTAGCACCGGGGAGCTGTTTTTT. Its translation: CASSTSTGELFF.

CDR3 amino acids: CASSLGIGDYSYEQYF. The CDR3 DNA follows: TGTGCCAGCAGCTTAGGGATTGGGGATTACTCCTACGAGCAGTACTTC. V gene TRBV11-3 combines with J gene TRBJ2-7, with no clear D. The CDR3 length is 16 residues. V was clipped by 1 base and J by 0 bases, with 13 bases between them. CDR1 is SGHNT, CDR2 YENEEA, per germline.